This is a list of T cell receptor beta chains from one sample in a study of STAT5B mutations in CD4+ large granular lymphocyte leukemia. Sequencing used immunoSEQ multiplex PCR; TCRdb keeps in-frame clones, though not all of them. Of about 38,000 clones listed, under 85% were seen once; the top ten hold around 0.57%. Sequencing was done on a sample of CD4+ T cells from blood buffy coats. Receptors originate from a human donor in good health. CDR3s include the opening cysteine and the closing phenylalanine or tryptophan.

TRBV5-1,CASSLEEGEAFF
TRBV18,CASLTGTFNQPQHF
TRBV5-1,CASSYSSGGAADTQYF
TRBV19,CASSRGASGEIYEQYF
TRBV10-3,CAITAGGTEAFF
TRBV11-3,CASSFYGQGNNEQFF
TRBV6-4,CASSVEENQPQHF
TRBV29-1,CSVAETALGQPQHF
TRBV6-1,CASSVDSGNTIYF
TRBV6-5,CASSYGGAGSTDTQYF
TRBV5-4,CASSSRTGVGNTIYF
TRBV4-3,CASSQDFGTLRREQYF
TRBV18,CASSGDGGEAFF
TRBV14,CASSQGGGRELFF
TRBV6-5,CASSYAIGATYEQYF
TRBV5-1,CASSRDTGTNTGELFF
TRBV10-3,CAISGDGSSSYNEQFF
TRBV7-3,CASSPDRVGTGELFF
TRBV10-3,CAISEARDDTGELFF
TRBV28,CASRAGGPTIQYF
TRBV11-2,CASSLVAGSDTEAFF
TRBV10-2,CASSDSGGVNNEQFF
TRBV5-1,CASSLLAGASYEQYF
TRBV6-4,CASSDSAKAGSSPLHF
TRBV7-8,CASSLAFLGLAAQNEQFF
TRBV20-1,CSVSPNYGYTF
TRBV19,CASSSPIEQFF
TRBV5-4,CASSLAPLGAGSADTQYF
TRBV19,CASSIGRGSNQPQHF
TRBV7-9,CASSQIPVSGGYTF
TRBV4-3,CASSQAPQGFYYGYTF
TRBV14,CASSPISGANVLTF
TRBV25-1,CASTSAQGDYGYTF
TRBV13,CASSLGPRVYGELFF
TRBV5-1,CASSLVAVVGDTQYF
TRBV10-3,CAISDPGRGADTQYF
TRBV7-2,CASSHPLREQYF
TRBV6-1,CASSDWGGSSYNEQFF
TRBV29-1,CSVEGGANVLTF
TRBV7-9,CASSLEAYEQYF
TRBV5-6,CASSLAGYGYTF
TRBV27,CASSLKVGRTQETQYF
TRBV4-1,CASSQETGSRITIYF
TRBV4-1,CASSFDKNTGELFF
TRBV5-1,CASSFEGSSSYEQYF
TRBV7-9,CASSPGIQSGTGELFF
TRBV2,CASLQVRGSTF
TRBV19,CASSITGGNTEAFF
TRBV19,CASSNLYNEQFF
TRBV5-1,CASSFAQGAGYTF
TRBV7-9,CASSPKDRDNEKLFF
TRBV29-1,CSVPAPPGSGNTIYF
TRBV19,CASSIETGPYGYTF
TRBV19,CASRGTSGVKTQYF
TRBV15,CATSQGTGGYNEQFF